This TCR beta chain originates from a study of cytomegalovirus exposure and HLA in healthy donors. The CDR3 totals 15 residues. Germline V lookup: CDR1 SGHNT, CDR2 YYREEE (reference sequence). Trimming cost V 4 bases and J 4 bases; bases outside gene matches: 7. It was with 60 Vbeta and 13 Jbeta primers that the PCR ran. Per the original data handling: A later analysis counted approximately 80 million unique TCR beta chains, around 10 million shared. The table came from immunoSEQ multiplex PCR; TCRdb's copy has only in-frame clones and leaves some out. V and J calls plus clone size are reproduced from that table; the DNA served to infer D and trimming. The table lists 100,000 to 120,000 clones, about three quarters of them singletons, with around 3.2% in the top ten. The donors comprised healthy bone marrow donors.

The clonotype originates from a woman aged 60-75 years in good health and CMV-seropositive. The gene calls are TRBV5-4 and TRBJ2-5; 10 bases fit TRBD2. What was sequenced was PBMCs. This CDR3 reads CASSSPSSGRETQYF. For the CDR3, the DNA is TGTGCCAGCAGCAGCCCCTCTAGCGGGAGAGAGACCCAGTACTTC.